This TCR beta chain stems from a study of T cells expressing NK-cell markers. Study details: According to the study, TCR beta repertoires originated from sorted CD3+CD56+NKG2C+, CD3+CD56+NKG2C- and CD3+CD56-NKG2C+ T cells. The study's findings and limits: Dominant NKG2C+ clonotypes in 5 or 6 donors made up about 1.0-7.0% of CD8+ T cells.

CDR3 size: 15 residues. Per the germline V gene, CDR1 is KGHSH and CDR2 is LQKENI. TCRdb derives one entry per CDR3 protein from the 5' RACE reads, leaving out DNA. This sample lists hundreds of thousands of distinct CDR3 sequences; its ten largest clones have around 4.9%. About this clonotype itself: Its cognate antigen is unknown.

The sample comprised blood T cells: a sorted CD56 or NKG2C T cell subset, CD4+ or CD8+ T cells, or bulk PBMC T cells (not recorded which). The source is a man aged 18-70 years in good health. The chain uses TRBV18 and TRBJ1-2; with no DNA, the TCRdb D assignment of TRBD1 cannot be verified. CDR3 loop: CASSPQGGSDRGYTF. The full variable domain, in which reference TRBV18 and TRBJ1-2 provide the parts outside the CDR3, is NAGVMQNPRHLVRRRGQEARLRCSPMKGHSHVYWYRQLPEEGLKFMVYLQKENIIDESGMPKERFSAEFPKEGPSILRIQQVVRGDSAAYFCASSPQGGSDRGYTFGSGTRLTVV.